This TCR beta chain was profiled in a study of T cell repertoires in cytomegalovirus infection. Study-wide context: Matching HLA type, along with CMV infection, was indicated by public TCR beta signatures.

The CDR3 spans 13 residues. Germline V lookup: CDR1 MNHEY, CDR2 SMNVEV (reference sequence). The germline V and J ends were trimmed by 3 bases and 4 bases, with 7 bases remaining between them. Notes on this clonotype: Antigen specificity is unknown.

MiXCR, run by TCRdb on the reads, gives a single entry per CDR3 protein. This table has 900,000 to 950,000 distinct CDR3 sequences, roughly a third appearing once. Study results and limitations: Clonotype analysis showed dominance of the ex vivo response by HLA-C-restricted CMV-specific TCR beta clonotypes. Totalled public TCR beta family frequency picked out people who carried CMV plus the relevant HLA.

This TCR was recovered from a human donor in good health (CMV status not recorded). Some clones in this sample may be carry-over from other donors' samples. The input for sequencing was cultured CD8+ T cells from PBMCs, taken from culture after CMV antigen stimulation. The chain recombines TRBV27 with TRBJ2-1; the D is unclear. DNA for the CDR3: TGTGCCAGCAGTTTTAGTCTTTACAATGAGCAGTTCTTC. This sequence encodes CASSFSLYNEQFF.